The 16 T cell receptor beta chains reported below all come from one sample, sequenced in a study of identical twins. TCRdb analysed the 5' RACE reads with MiXCR anew, one entry per CDR3 protein. Of under 450,000 distinct CDR3 sequences in the sample, around 18% are singletons; the top ten hold approximately 12%. Sample: naive T cells sorted from blood. The receptors derive from a man in his fifties in good health.

The rearrangement links TRBV27 to TRBJ2-7; D unclear. Looked up from germline, CDR1 is MNHEY and CDR2 is SMNVEV (reference sequence). The V end lost 1 base, the J end lost 0 bases, and 10 bases lay between the germline ends. The CDR3 has 15 amino acids. CDR3 region: CASSLFAGSSYEQYF. DNA for the CDR3: TGTGCCAGCAGTTTATTTGCAGGCAGCTCCTACGAGCAGTACTTC.

This clonotype was detected many times. The V gene is TRBV11-2, the J gene TRBJ2-7; D is unclear. The length of the CDR3 is 15 residues. V lost 0 bases and J lost 4, with 13 bases in between. Germline loops: CDR1 SGHAT, CDR2 FQNNGV. This CDR3 is CASSLDAQWAYEQYF. CDR3 sequence (DNA): TGTGCCAGCAGCTTAGATGCGCAATGGGCATACGAGCAGTACTTC.

This clonotype showed up just a few times. The CDR3 here is CAISDPAGTSYEQYF. CDR3 coding DNA: TGTGCCATCAGCGATCCAGCGGGGACCTCCTACGAGCAGTACTTC. The chain recombines TRBV10-3 with TRBJ2-7; 7 bases are shared with TRBD2. Germline V lookup: CDR1 ENHRY, CDR2 SYGVKD. This CDR3 is built from 15 residues. With 6 bases clipped from V and 0 bases from J, the junction kept 8 bases outside the gene matches.

The sample holds many counts of this clonotype. CDR3 DNA: TGCGCCAGCTGCGTATTCTCGACAGACACAGATACGCAGTATTTT. Its protein is CASCVFSTDTDTQYF. This chain connects TRBV5-1 to TRBJ2-3, with D perhaps matching TRBD1 (5 bases). The CDR3 contains 15 residues. Germline CDR1 and CDR2: SGHRS and YFSETQ. Deletions cut 7 bases from V and 2 bases from J, with 17 bases between.

This clonotype was recorded at least ten times. V is TRBV29-1 and J is TRBJ1-3, with 9 nucleotides matching TRBD1. Germline CDR1 SQVTM, CDR2 ANQGSEA. This CDR3 region has 13 residues. The V segment lost 5 bases and the J segment 2 bases; nucleotides outside the gene matches: 1. The CDR3 sequence: CSVWTGAGNTIYF. The DNA for the CDR3 is TGCAGCGTTTGGACAGGGGCTGGAAACACCATATATTTT.

The chain has TRBV12-3 or TRBV12-4 and TRBJ2-2; 10 bases are a match to TRBD1. The CDR3 extends over 14 amino acids. Losses at the gene ends were 6 bases for V and 6 bases for J; bases not matched to a gene: 4. CDR3: CASREGQGPGELFF. The CDR3 region has the DNA TGTGCCAGCAGGGAGGGACAGGGGCCCGGGGAGCTGTTTTTT.

The sample holds a few counts of this clonotype. The rearrangement joins TRBV20-1 to TRBJ1-2; D remains unclear. Germline V gene sequence: CDR1 DFQATT, CDR2 SNEGSKA (reference sequence). This CDR3 region has 11 residues. Trimming took 3 bases from V and 11 from J, leaving 13 bases between them. CDR3 sequence: CSARARPLYTF. Here the CDR3 DNA reads TGCAGTGCTAGGGCCAGGCCACTATACACCTTC.

This rearrangement joins TRBV20-1 to TRBJ2-5; no firm D call. The CDR3 contains 11 residues. V lost 4 bases, J lost 2 bases, and 5 bases lay in between. Germline V gene sequence: CDR1 DFQATT, CDR2 SNEGSKA (reference sequence). The CDR3 nucleotides are TGCAGTGCTAACCCTCAAGAGACCCAGTACTTC. Its protein product is CSANPQETQYF.

This clonotype was detected many times. This chain links TRBV6-2 or TRBV6-3 with TRBJ2-1, with a possible D match to TRBD2 (5 bases). Per germline, CDR1 MNHEY and CDR2 SVGEGT. The CDR3 loop spans 15 amino acids. Trimming cost V 6 bases and J 6 bases, with 18 bases left between them. CDR3 DNA sequence: TGTGCCAGCAGCAGAAAGCGGATCAATCGCAATGAGCAGTTCTTC. It encodes CASSRKRINRNEQFF.

This clonotype has ten or more counts. This chain connects TRBV5-4 to TRBJ1-1; D is unresolved. The CDR3 is 14 amino acids. Trimming shortened V by 1 base and J by 0 bases, and 7 bases separated the two germline ends. Germline loops: CDR1 SGHNT, CDR2 YYREEE (reference sequence). The CDR3 is CASSLSGMNTEAFF. In DNA, the CDR3 is TGTGCCAGCAGCTTGTCGGGTATGAACACTGAAGCTTTCTTT. The full variable domain, rest sourced from reference TRBV5-4 and TRBJ1-1, is ETGVTQSPTHLIKTRGQQVTLRCSSQSGHNTVSWYQQALGQGPQFIFQYYREEENGRGNFPPRFSGLQFPNYSSELNVNALELDDSALYLCASSLSGMNTEAFFGQGTRLTVV.

In its sample, this clonotype was seen a few times. The chain uses TRBV5-1 and TRBJ2-5, with 8 bases matching TRBD2. This CDR3 is 19 amino acids long. Looked up from germline, CDR1 is SGHRS and CDR2 is YFSETQ. The V segment lost 6 bases and the J segment 2 bases; nucleotides outside the gene matches: 21. CDR3 in amino acids: CASTPGLRPASGLQETQYF. The CDR3 DNA reads TGCGCCAGCACTCCGGGGCTCCGGCCGGCTAGCGGGCTACAAGAGACCCAGTACTTC.

This clonotype was counted at least ten times. This chain joins TRBV7-2 and TRBJ2-7; TRBD2 matches at 9 bases. The CDR3 is 15 amino acids. Germline V CDR1 and CDR2: SGHTA, FQGNSA. V was clipped by 5 bases and J by 4 bases; unmatched bases: 9. The CDR3 sequence: CASSIAGTSQYEQYF. CDR3 DNA: TGTGCCAGCAGCATCGCCGGGACTAGCCAATACGAGCAGTACTTC.

This clonotype was seen many times. V is TRBV12-3 or TRBV12-4 and J is TRBJ2-1; 7 nucleotides match TRBD2. This CDR3 region has 13 residues. Trimming took 5 bases from V and 8 from J; bases not matched to a gene: 6. CDR3 loop: CASSRLGRDEQFF. DNA for the CDR3: TGTGCCAGCAGTCGACTAGGGAGGGATGAGCAGTTCTTC.

In its sample, this clonotype was seen many times. The chain links TRBV20-1 to TRBJ2-5, with D perhaps TRBD1 or TRBD2 (5 bases each). Trimming stripped 4 bases from V and 5 bases from J, with 17 bases between. The germline V gene has CDR1 DFQATT and CDR2 SNEGSKA (reference sequence). The CDR3 has 14 residues. CDR3 region: CSAIRRGQGETQYF. As DNA, the CDR3 is TGCAGTGCTATCCGACGGGGCCAGGGTGAGACCCAGTACTTC.

The genes are TRBV7-2 and TRBJ2-3; D gene unclear. This CDR3 has 13 amino acids. Trimming removed 5 bases from V and 4 bases from J, with 10 bases in between. Germline CDR1 and CDR2: SGHTA and FQGNSA. The chain's CDR3 is CASSRDGPDTQYF. CDR3 sequence (DNA): TGTGCCAGCAGCAGAGACGGGCCAGATACGCAGTATTTT.

This clonotype has just a few counts. The chain recombines TRBV15 with TRBJ2-7; maybe TRBD1 (6 bases). Trimming stripped 0 bases from V and 7 bases from J, with 13 bases between. The germline V gene encodes CDR1 LNHNV and CDR2 YYDKDF (reference sequence). The CDR3 totals 14 residues. The CDR3 coding sequence is TGTGCCACCAGCAGAGAAGGGGCAGGGGATGAGCAGTACTTC. Protein product: CATSREGAGDEQYF.